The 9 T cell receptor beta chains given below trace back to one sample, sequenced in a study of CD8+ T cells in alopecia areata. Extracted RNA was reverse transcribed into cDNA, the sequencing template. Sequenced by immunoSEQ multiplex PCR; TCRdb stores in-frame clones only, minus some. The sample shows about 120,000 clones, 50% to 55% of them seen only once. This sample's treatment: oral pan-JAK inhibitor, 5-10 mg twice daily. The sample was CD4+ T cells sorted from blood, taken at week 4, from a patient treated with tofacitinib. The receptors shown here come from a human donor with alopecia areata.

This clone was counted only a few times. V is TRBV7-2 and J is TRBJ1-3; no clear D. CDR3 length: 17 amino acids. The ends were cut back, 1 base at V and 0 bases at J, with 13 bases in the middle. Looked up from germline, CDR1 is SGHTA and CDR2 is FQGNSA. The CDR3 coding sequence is TGTGCCAGCAGCTTAGGAGGCTCGGGTAGCTCTGGAAACACCATATATTTT. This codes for CASSLGGSGSSGNTIYF.

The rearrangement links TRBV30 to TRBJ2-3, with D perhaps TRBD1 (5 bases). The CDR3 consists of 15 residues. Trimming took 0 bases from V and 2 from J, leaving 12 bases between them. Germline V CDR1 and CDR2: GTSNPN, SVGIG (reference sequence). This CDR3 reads CAWSVRNRITDTQYF. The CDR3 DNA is TGTGCCTGGAGTGTACGTAACAGGATCACAGATACGCAGTATTTT.

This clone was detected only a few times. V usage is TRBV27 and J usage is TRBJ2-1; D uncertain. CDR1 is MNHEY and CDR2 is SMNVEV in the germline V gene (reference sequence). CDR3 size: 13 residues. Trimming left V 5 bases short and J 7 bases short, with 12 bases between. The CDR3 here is CASSIREGNEQFF. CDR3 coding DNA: TGTGCCAGCAGTATAAGAGAAGGAAATGAGCAGTTCTTC.

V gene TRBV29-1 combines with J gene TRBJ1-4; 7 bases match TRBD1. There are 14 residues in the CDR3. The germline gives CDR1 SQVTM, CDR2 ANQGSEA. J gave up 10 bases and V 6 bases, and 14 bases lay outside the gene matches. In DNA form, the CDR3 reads TGCAGCGTCGACCTACAGGGGAGACAGGGAAAACTGTTTTTT. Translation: CSVDLQGRQGKLFF.

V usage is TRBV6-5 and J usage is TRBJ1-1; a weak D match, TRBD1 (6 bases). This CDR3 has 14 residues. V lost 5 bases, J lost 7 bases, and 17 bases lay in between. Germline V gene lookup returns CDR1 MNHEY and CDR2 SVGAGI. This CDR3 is CASSDAGAGREAFF. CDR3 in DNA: TGTGCCAGCAGTGATGCGGGGGCGGGACGTGAAGCTTTCTTT.

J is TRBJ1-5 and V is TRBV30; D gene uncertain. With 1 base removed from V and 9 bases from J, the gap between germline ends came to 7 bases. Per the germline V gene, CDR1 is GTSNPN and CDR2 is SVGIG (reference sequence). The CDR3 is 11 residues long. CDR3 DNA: TGTGCCTGGAGTGGCCGGGGGCCCCAGCATTTT. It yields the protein CAWSGRGPQHF.

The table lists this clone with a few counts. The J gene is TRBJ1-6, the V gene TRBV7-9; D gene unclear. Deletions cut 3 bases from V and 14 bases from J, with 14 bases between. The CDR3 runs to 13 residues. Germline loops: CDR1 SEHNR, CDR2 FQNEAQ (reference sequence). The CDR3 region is CASSLSLPTTLHF. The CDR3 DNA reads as TGTGCCAGCAGCTTGAGTTTACCCACCACCCTCCACTTT.

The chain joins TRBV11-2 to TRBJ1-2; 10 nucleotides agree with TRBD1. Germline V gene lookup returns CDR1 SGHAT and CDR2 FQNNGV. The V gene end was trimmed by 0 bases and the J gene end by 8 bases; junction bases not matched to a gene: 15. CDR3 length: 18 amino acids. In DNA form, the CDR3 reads TGTGCCAGCAGCTTAGATCTTCAGCCCCCCGGGACAGGGGACGGCTACACCTTC. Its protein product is CASSLDLQPPGTGDGYTF.

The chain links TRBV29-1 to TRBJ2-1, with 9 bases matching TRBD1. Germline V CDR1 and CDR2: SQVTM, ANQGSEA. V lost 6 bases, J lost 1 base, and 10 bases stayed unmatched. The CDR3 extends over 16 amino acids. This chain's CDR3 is CSVIGGTGRSYNEQFF. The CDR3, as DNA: TGCAGCGTCATCGGAGGGACAGGGAGATCCTACAATGAGCAGTTCTTC.